This T cell receptor beta chain was observed in a study of shared clonotypes between healthy human individuals. Study outcomes and limitations: The small donor group covered limited genetic and exposure diversity.

With termini counted, the CDR3 has 17 amino acids. Original methodology: Filtering differed for immunoSEQ, which gave only junction sequences without quality scores. Measured with immunoSEQ multiplex PCR; TCRdb has only the in-frame clones, and not every one. V, J and clone size are those of that table, while D and trimming were read from the DNA. Counted here are approximately 2.5 million clones, around nine tenths occurring once; the ten biggest clones make up over 0.12%. Concerning this clone itself: Its antigen remains unknown. No DNA is shown, since the ends of the CDR3 on it are uncertain; the CDR3 is the one TCRdb lists.

This TCR derives from a man aged 18 to 30 in good health. The V and J genes are TRBV21-1 and TRBJ1-4; whether TRBD1, the table's D call, matches the DNA was not checked. TRBV21-1 is annotated as a pseudogene. Specimen: naive CD4+ T cells sorted from blood. The subset was: CD45RA+ positively selected. This CDR3 reads CASSKVGLGTEGEKLFF.